This TCR beta chain is from a study of pediatric ulcerative colitis. Rectal tissue came from one to two pinch biopsies taken at colonoscopy. CDR3 length: 13 amino acids. CDR1 and CDR2 (germline): LNHDA, SQIVND (reference sequence). V gave up 1 base and J gave up 4 bases, with 7 bases separating them. The method was immunoSEQ multiplex PCR; TCRdb's version includes in-frame clones alone and lacks a portion of them. This repertoire shows approximately 40,000 clones, about 81% found once; its top ten account for over 8.5%. The sequence came from a boy between 10 and 17 years old with severe ulcerative colitis. This sequence joins TRBV19 and TRBJ1-1; D unclear. The specimen was gut tissue. The CDR3 loop reads CASSIAPGTEAFF. The CDR3 bases are TGTGCCAGTAGTATAGCCCCCGGCACTGAAGCTTTCTTT.